Listed here is a single TCR beta chain. The source of the sample is a study of graft-versus-host responses after intestinal transplantation. Study-wide background: Transplants given to recipients were multivisceral, liver-intestinal, or isolated intestinal. Anti-thymocyte globulin was used for induction in all recipients, who then took tacrolimus and steroids for roughly three years.

Measured with immunoSEQ multiplex PCR; TCRdb has only the in-frame clones, and not every one. There are around 8,000 clones in the sample; roughly 31% occur only once, and approximately 2.1% lies in the top ten. The authors combined about 200,000 CFSE-labeled responder cells with about 200,000 irradiated, violet-dye-labeled stimulator cells in plates. Sorting was performed after the reaction on proliferating CFSE-low CD3+CD4+ and CD3+CD8+ responders. This TCR derives from a human patient who received an intestinal transplant. Sequenced material: alloreactive CD8+ T cells from a mixed lymphocyte reaction culture, taken before intestinal transplant. Subset defined: CFSE-low proliferating T cells sorted from approximately 6-day pre-transplant mixed lymphocyte reaction (GvH or HvG direction).

In DNA form, the CDR3 reads TGTGCCACCTCGCGGGGCCGTAATGAGCAGTTCTTC. It yields the protein CATSRGRNEQFF. The chain employs TRBV19 and TRBJ2-1, with D possibly TRBD2 on 6 matching bases. Germline loops: CDR1 LNHDA, CDR2 SQIVND (reference sequence). The CDR3 consists of 12 residues. Trimming left V 10 bases short and J 7 bases short, with 14 bases between.